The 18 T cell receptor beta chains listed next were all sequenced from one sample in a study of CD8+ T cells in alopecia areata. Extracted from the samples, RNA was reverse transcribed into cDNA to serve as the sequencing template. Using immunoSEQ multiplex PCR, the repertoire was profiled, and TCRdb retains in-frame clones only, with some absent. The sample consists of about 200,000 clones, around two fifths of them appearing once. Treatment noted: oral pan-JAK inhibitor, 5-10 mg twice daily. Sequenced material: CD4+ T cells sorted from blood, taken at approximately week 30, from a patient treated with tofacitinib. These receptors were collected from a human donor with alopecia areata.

CDR3 residues: CASSEKGTATYEQYF. For the CDR3, the DNA is TGTGCCAGCAGTGAAAAGGGGACAGCAACCTACGAGCAGTACTTC. This chain connects TRBV2 to TRBJ2-7; 7 bases fit TRBD1. CDR3 size: 15 residues. Looked up from germline, CDR1 is SNHLY and CDR2 is FYNNEI. V gave up 2 bases and J gave up 2 bases; unmatched junction bases: 6.

DNA for the CDR3: TGTGCCAGCTCACCACGACAGGACCTGAGTGGTGGCTACACCTTC. Amino acids: CASSPRQDLSGGYTF. This chain links TRBV18 with TRBJ1-2, with D perhaps TRBD1 (6 bases). The CDR3 loop spans 15 amino acids. The germline V gene has CDR1 KGHSH and CDR2 LQKENI. The ends were cut back, 1 base at V and 7 bases at J, with 16 bases in the middle. The full variable domain, rest sourced from reference TRBV18 and TRBJ1-2, is NAGVMQNPRHLVRRRGQEARLRCSPMKGHSHVYWYRQLPEEGLKFMVYLQKENIIDESGMPKERFSAEFPKEGPSILRIQQVVRGDSAAYFCASSPRQDLSGGYTFGSGTRLTVV.

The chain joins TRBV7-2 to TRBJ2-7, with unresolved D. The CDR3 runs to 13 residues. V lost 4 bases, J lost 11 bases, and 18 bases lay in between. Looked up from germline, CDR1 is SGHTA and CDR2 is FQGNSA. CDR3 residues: CASSSTEIHPKYF. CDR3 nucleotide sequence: TGTGCCAGCAGCTCAACCGAGATTCACCCCAAGTACTTC.

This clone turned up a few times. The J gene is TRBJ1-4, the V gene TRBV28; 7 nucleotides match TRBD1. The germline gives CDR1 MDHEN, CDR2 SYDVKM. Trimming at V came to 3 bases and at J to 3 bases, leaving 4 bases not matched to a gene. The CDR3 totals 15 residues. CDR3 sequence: CASSLAGTANEKLFF. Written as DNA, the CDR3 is TGTGCCAGCAGTTTGGCGGGGACAGCTAATGAAAAACTGTTTTTT.

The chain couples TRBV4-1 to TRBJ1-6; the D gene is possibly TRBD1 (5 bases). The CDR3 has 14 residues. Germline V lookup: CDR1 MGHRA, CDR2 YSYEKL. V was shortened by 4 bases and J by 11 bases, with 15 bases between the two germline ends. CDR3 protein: CASSPGAGMAPLHF. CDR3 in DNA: TGCGCCAGCAGCCCTGGGGCAGGGATGGCACCCCTCCACTTT.

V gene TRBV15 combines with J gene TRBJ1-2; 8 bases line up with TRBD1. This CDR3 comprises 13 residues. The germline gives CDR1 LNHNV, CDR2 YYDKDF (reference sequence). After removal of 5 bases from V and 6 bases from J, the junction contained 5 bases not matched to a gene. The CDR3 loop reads CATSRGTGDGYTF. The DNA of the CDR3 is TGTGCCACCAGCCGCGGGACAGGAGATGGCTACACCTTC.

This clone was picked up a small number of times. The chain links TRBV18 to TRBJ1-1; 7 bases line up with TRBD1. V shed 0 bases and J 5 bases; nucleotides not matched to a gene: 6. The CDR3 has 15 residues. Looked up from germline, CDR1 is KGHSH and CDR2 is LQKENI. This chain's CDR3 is CASSPPAGGWTEAFF. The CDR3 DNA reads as TGTGCCAGCTCACCACCGGCAGGGGGATGGACTGAAGCTTTCTTT.

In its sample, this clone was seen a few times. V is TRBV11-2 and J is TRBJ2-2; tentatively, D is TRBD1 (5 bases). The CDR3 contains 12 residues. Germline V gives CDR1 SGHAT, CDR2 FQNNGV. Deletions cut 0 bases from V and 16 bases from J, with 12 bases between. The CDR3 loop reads CASSLDSLDKFF. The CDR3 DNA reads TGTGCCAGCAGCTTAGACTCGTTGGACAAGTTTTTT.

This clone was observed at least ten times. CDR3 nucleotides: TGTGCCAGCAGCTGGACAGGGGGCTTCGGTCAGCCCCAGCATTTT. Residues: CASSWTGGFGQPQHF. The genes are TRBV5-4 and TRBJ1-5; TRBD1 matches 11 bases. CDR1 and CDR2 (germline): SGHNT, YYREEE (reference sequence). The trim removed 3 bases at V and 6 bases at J, leaving 5 bases unmatched. The CDR3 loop spans 15 amino acids.

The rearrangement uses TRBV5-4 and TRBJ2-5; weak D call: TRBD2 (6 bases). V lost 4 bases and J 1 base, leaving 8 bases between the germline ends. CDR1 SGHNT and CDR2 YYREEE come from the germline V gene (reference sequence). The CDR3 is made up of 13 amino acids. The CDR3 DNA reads TGTGCCAGCAGCAGACTAGGCCAAGAGACCCAGTACTTC. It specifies CASSRLGQETQYF.

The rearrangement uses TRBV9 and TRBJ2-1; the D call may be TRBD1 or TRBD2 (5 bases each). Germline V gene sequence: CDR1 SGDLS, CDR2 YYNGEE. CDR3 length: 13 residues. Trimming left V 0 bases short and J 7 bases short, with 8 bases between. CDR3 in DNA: TGTGCCAGCAGCGTAGGGGGCGGGAATGAGCAGTTCTTC. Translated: CASSVGGGNEQFF. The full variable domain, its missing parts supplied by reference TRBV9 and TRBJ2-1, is DSGVTQTPKHLITATGQRVTLRCSPRSGDLSVYWYQQSLDQGLQFLIQYYNGEERAKGNILERFSAQQFPDLHSELNLSSLELGDSALYFCASSVGGGNEQFFGPGTRLTVL.

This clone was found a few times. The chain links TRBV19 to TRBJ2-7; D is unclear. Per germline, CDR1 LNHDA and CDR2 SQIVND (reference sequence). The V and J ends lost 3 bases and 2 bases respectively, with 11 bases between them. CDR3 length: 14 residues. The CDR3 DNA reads TGTGCCAGTAGTATCAAGAAAGGGACCTACGAGCAGTACTTC. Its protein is CASSIKKGTYEQYF.

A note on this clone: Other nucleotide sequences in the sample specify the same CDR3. The CDR3 protein is CASSQDHVLGNTIYF. CDR3 bases: TGCGCCAGCAGCCAAGATCACGTCCTGGGAAACACCATATATTTT. This chain links TRBV4-1 with TRBJ1-3; no definite D call. Trimming left V 0 bases short and J 4 bases short, with 10 bases between. The CDR3 runs 15 residues. CDR1 and CDR2 from the germline V gene are MGHRA and YSYEKL.

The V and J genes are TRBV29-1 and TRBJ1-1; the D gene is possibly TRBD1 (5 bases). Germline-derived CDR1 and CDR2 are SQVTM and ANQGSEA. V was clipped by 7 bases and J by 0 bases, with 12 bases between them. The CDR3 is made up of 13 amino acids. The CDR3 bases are TGCAGCGCCTCGGGACGGTTGAACACTGAAGCTTTCTTT. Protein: CSASGRLNTEAFF.

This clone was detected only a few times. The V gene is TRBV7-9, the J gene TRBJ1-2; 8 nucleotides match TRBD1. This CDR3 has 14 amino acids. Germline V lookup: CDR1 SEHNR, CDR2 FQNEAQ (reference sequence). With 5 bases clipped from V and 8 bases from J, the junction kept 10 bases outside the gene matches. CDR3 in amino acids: CASSRPDRVGGYTF. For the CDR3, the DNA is TGTGCCAGCAGCCGGCCGGACAGGGTAGGCGGCTACACCTTC.

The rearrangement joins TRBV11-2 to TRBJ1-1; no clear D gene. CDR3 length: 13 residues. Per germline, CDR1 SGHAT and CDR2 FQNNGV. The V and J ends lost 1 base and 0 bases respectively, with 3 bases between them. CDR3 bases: TGTGCCAGCAGCTTAGCGATGAACACTGAAGCTTTCTTT. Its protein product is CASSLAMNTEAFF.

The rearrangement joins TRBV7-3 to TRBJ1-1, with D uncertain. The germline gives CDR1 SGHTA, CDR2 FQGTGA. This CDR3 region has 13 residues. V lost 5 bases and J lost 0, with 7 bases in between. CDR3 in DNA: TGTGCCAGCAGCCCGAACATGAACACTGAAGCTTTCTTT. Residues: CASSPNMNTEAFF.

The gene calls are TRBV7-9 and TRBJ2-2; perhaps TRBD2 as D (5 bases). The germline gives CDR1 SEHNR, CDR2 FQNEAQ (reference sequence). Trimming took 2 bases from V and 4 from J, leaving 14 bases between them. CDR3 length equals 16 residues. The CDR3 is CASSLLVIGGTGELFF. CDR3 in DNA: TGTGCCAGCAGCTTATTGGTGATAGGAGGCACCGGGGAGCTGTTTTTT.